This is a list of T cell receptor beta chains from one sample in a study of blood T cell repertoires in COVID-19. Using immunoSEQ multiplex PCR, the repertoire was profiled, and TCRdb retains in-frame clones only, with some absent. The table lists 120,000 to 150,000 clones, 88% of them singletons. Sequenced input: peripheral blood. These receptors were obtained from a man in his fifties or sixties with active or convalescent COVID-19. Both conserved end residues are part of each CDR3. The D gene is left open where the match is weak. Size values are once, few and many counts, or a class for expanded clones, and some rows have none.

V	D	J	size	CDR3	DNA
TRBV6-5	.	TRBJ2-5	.	CASILSGATGETQYF	TGTGCCAGCATCCTATCAGGGGCCACAGGAGAGACCCAGTACTTC
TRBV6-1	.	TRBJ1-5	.	CASSEAADRRNQPQHF	TGTGCCAGCAGTGAAGCTGCGGACAGACGCAATCAGCCCCAGCATTTT
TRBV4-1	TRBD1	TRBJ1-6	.	CASSQPPGQNINSPLHF	TGCGCCAGCAGCCAGCCCCCGGGACAGAACATAAATTCACCCCTCCACTTT
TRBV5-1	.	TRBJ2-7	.	CASSLAGSSYEQYF	TGCGCCAGCAGCTTGGCCGGGAGCTCCTACGAGCAGTACTTC
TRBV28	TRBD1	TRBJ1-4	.	CASRGQQEKLFF	TGTGCCAGCAGGGGACAGCAGGAAAAACTGTTTTTT
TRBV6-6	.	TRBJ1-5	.	CASTPGTRDQPQHF	TGTGCCAGCACCCCCGGGACAAGAGATCAGCCCCAGCATTTT
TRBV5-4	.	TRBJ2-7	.	CASSIDSNEQYF	TGTGCCAGCAGCATCGACTCGAACGAGCAGTACTTC
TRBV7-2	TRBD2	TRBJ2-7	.	CASSLGTREEQYF	TGTGCCAGCAGCTTAGGGACTAGGGAAGAGCAGTACTTC
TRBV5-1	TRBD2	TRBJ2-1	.	CASSLTSGEYNEQFF	TGCGCCAGCAGCCTTACTAGCGGGGAATACAATGAGCAGTTCTTC
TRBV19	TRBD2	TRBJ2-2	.	CASSITSSGVTGELFF	TGTGCCAGTAGTATTACTTCTAGCGGAGTCACCGGGGAGCTGTTTTTT
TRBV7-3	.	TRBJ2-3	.	CASSLYGDTQYF	TGTGCCAGCAGCTTATACGGAGATACGCAGTATTTT
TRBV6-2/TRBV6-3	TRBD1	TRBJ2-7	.	CASSYPGTVSYEQYF	TGTGCCAGCAGTTACCCCGGGACAGTATCATACGAGCAGTACTTC
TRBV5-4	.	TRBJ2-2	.	CASSLDYPATGELFF	TGTGCCAGCAGCTTGGACTACCCAGCCACCGGGGAGCTGTTTTTT
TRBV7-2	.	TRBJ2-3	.	CASSQGSGWIDTQYF	TGTGCCAGCTCTCAGGGCTCAGGGTGGATAGATACGCAGTATTTT
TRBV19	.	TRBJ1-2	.	CASTLGIRGGYTF	TGTGCCAGTACCTTAGGGATTCGGGGTGGCTACACCTTC
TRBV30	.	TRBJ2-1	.	CAWSGPGVRAEQFF	TGTGCCTGGAGTGGCCCAGGGGTCAGAGCTGAGCAGTTCTTC
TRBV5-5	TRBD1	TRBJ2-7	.	CASRFGQGVGEQYF	TGTGCCAGCAGGTTTGGACAGGGGGTAGGGGAGCAGTACTTC
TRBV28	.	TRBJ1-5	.	CASSFTSGTSYSNQPQHF	TGTGCCAGCAGTTTTACGTCCGGGACAAGCTATAGCAATCAGCCCCAGCATTTT
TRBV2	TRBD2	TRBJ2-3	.	CASSHGTSGRAGDTQYF	TGTGCCAGCAGCCACGGGACTAGCGGGAGGGCCGGAGATACGCAGTATTTT
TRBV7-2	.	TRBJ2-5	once	CASSPYQETQYF	TGTGCCAGCAGCCCTTACCAAGAGACCCAGTACTTC
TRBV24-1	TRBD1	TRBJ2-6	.	CATSDRQGGGANVLTF	TGTGCCACCAGTGATCGACAGGGGGGTGGGGCCAACGTCCTGACTTTC
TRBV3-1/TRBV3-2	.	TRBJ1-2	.	CASRDMIYGYTF	TGTGCCAGCAGGGACATGATCTATGGCTACACCTTC
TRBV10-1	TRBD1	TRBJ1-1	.	CASSESTGGRTEAFF	TGCGCCAGCAGTGAGTCCACAGGGGGTAGGACTGAAGCTTTCTTT
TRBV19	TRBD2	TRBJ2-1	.	CASSILAGGPGEQFF	TGTGCCAGTAGTATTTTAGCGGGAGGGCCGGGTGAGCAGTTCTTC
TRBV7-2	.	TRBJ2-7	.	CASSFNRGIAYEQYF	TGTGCCAGCAGCTTTAATCGGGGTATTGCCTACGAGCAGTACTTC
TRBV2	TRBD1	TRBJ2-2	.	CASRTGTGAGELFF	TGTGCCAGCAGGACCGGGACAGGGGCCGGGGAGCTGTTTTTT
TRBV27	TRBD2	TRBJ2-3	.	CASSLSGGRPDTQYF	TGTGCCAGCAGTTTATCTGGCGGGAGGCCAGATACGCAGTATTTT
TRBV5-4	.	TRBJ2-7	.	CASSTALGYEQYF	TGTGCCAGCAGCACAGCACTGGGCTACGAGCAGTACTTC
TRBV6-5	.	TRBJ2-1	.	CASSYLAVDEQFF	TGTGCCAGCAGTTACTTAGCTGTGGATGAGCAGTTCTTC
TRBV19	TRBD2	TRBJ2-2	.	CASKILAGGRSGELFF	TGTGCCAGTAAGATTCTAGCGGGAGGTCGGTCCGGGGAGCTGTTTTTT
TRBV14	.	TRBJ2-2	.	CASSQDGDTANTGELFF	TGTGCCAGCAGCCAAGATGGGGACACGGCGAACACCGGGGAGCTGTTTTTT
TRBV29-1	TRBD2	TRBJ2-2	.	CSVGGLAGEGTGELFF	TGCAGCGTTGGAGGACTAGCGGGAGAGGGCACCGGGGAGCTGTTTTTT
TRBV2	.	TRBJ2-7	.	CASREGARREQYF	TGTGCCAGCAGGGAGGGGGCGCGTCGCGAGCAGTACTTC
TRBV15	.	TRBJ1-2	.	CATSPTRTDNYGYTF	TGTGCCACCAGCCCCACGCGGACAGACAACTATGGCTACACCTTC
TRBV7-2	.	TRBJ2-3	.	CASSLGSLSVLDTQYF	TGTGCCAGCAGCTTAGGGAGTTTATCGGTCTTGGATACGCAGTATTTT
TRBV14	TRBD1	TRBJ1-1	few	CASSLGQVNTEAFF	TGTGCCAGCAGCCTCGGACAGGTGAACACTGAAGCTTTCTTT
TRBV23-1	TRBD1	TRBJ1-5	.	CAGGQGIGFHQPQHF	TGCGCCGGGGGACAGGGTATAGGGTTCCATCAGCCCCAGCATTTT
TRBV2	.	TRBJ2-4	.	CASTAEAKNIQYF	TGTGCCAGCACCGCGGAGGCCAAAAACATTCAGTACTTC
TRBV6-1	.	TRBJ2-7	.	CASSEVEGSYEQYF	TGTGCCAGCAGTGAAGTAGAGGGCTCCTACGAGCAGTACTTC
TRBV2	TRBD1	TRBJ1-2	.	CASSAQGSANYGYTF	TGTGCCAGCAGCGCACAGGGGAGCGCTAACTATGGCTACACCTTC